This T cell receptor beta chain was recovered during a study of somatic mutations in cytotoxic T cells in rheumatoid arthritis (dated by TCRdb to about 2017). With regard to the full study: Sorted V beta1+ cells also underwent TCRB sequencing, and some V beta antibody-stained T-cell populations were flow-sorted at nearly 100% purity on a FACSAria II or Sony SH800. The study asked whether expanded CD8+ T-cell clones in newly diagnosed, untreated rheumatoid arthritis carry somatic mutations, and used TCRB deep sequencing to characterize clonality. For 60 or so rheumatoid arthritis patients and 15 to 20 healthy controls, TCRB deep sequencing was carried out. Patients and controls did not essentially differ in median age, which was nearly identical between the groups.

For this clone: Its target antigen remains unknown. No quality values exist for individual bases; no much larger clone is one base distant.

Sequences MNHEY (CDR1) and SMNVEV (CDR2) are obtained from the germline V gene (reference sequence). The V end loses 3 bases and the J end loses 6 bases, and a stretch of 8 bases separates them. The CDR3 spans 13 residues, from the cysteine through the phenylalanine. CDR3 DNA is the only sequence kept; it has 39 bases, read in frame from the first base. The immunoSEQ assay was applied to genomic DNA for TCRB CDR3 sequencing. For the original study's pipeline: Analyses were restricted to productive TCRB rearrangements. Defining a clone by its unique TCRB CDR3 sequence, the study calculated clonality as a productive clonality index derived from Shannon entropy. Repertoire overlap between two samples was calculated from the template counts of each clone relative to total templates per sample. V-gene usage from TCRB sequencing and V-gene usage measured by flow cytometry were correlated (Spearman r of approximately 0.66). Sourced from immuneACCESS, this table was stored by TCRdb with only in-frame sequences that have V and J called. A share of the clones is absent; for the studies checked, an unresolved V gene accounts for under half, and the remainder has no known explanation. The V and J calls and clone size come from that table; D and trimming were worked out from the DNA. A total of over 10,000 clones appear in this sample, more than 75% of them only once. The ten largest clones add up to approximately 14% of the sample.

With a median age of approximately 56 years (range roughly 20-80) and around 51% female, the healthy controls consisted of 20 to 25 blood donors whose buffy coats were used. On an AutoMACS, CD4+ and CD8+ cells were isolated via positive magnetic bead selection, and their purity was verified by flow cytometry. Peripheral blood mononuclear cells were isolated by Ficoll-Paque PLUS density gradient separation. Using Nucleospin Tissue or Tissue XS kits, DNA was extracted from CD4-enriched, CD8-enriched or PBMC samples, with quantification by a Qubit 2.0 fluorometer. Study-level results and caveats: Several identical CD8+ TCRB sequences were found in both blood and synovial fluid, and in about an eighth of the roughly 60 patients the largest CD8+ clone exceeded 20% of CD8+ cells. The finding that TRBV07 was slightly underrepresented in patients was left unadjusted for multiple comparisons. CD8+ clonality increased with age in patients (Spearman r ≈ 0.46) but not in healthy controls. There was no significant difference in CD8+ T-cell clonality between rheumatoid arthritis patients and age-matched healthy controls. It was unknown which antigens the expanded CD8+ clones targeted, and their absence from virus-specific databases did not exclude viral specificity.

Sequenced: CD8+ T cells sorted from blood. Rearrangement joined TRBV27 to TRBJ2-2; no confident D gene assignment can be made. This receptor was obtained from a man aged 50-60 years in good health. The DNA sequence is given as TGTGCCAGCAGTTTTTTCAACGCCGGGGAGCTGTTTTTT. This gives the protein CASSFFNAGELFF.